Below are 14 T cell receptor beta chains sequenced from a single sample in a study of CD8+ T cells in alopecia areata. The treatment here: oral pan-JAK inhibitor, 5-10 mg twice daily. Sequencing relied on a cDNA template that was reverse transcribed from extracted RNA. Produced via immunoSEQ multiplex PCR; TCRdb's table is partial and in-frame only. The sample contains some 200,000 clones, about three fifths of which appear only once. Sequences were derived from CD4+ T cells sorted from blood, sampled at week 24, from a patient treated with tofacitinib. The receptors originated from a human donor with alopecia areata.

V gene TRBV7-9 combines with J gene TRBJ1-2, with 10 bases identical to TRBD1. The V gene's germline CDR1 is SEHNR and CDR2 FQNEAQ (reference sequence). This CDR3 comprises 15 residues. The trim removed 4 bases at V and 8 bases at J, leaving 10 bases unmatched. The CDR3 sequence: CASSSQGQGTEGYTF. DNA for the CDR3: TGTGCCAGCAGCTCGCAGGGACAGGGGACGGAGGGCTACACCTTC.

V usage is TRBV29-1 and J usage is TRBJ2-3; D not resolved. Trimming cost V 4 bases and J 0 bases, with 8 bases left between them. The CDR3 sequence is 13 residues long. Per the germline V gene, CDR1 is SQVTM and CDR2 is ANQGSEA. The CDR3 region is CSVVIESTDTQYF. The CDR3 DNA is TGCAGCGTTGTTATAGAAAGCACAGATACGCAGTATTTT.

This rearrangement joins TRBV29-1 to TRBJ1-1; D possibly corresponds to TRBD1 (5 bases). V lost 6 bases to trimming and J lost 6 bases, with 17 bases between them. The CDR3 loop spans 13 amino acids. Germline lookup yields CDR1 SQVTM and CDR2 ANQGSEA. CDR3 nucleotide sequence: TGCAGCGTCCGACCAGGGAATACCCCTGAAGCTTTCTTT. Translation gives CSVRPGNTPEAFF.

The V gene is TRBV11-2, the J gene TRBJ1-3; D remains ambiguous. Trimming took off 6 bases at V and 0 bases at J, with 9 bases between the two ends. The germline V gene has CDR1 SGHAT and CDR2 FQNNGV. This CDR3 region has 14 residues. The CDR3 sequence: CASSFLGSGNTIYF. CDR3 nucleotides: TGTGCCAGCAGTTTCTTGGGCTCTGGAAACACCATATATTTT.

The rearrangement uses TRBV29-1 and TRBJ1-2; a possible D gene is TRBD1 (5 bases). The CDR3 covers 12 residues. Trimming shortened V by 1 base and J by 4 bases, and 7 bases separated the two germline ends. CDR1 SQVTM and CDR2 ANQGSEA come from the germline V gene. The CDR3 sequence is CSVEGQLYGYTF. The CDR3 DNA reads as TGCAGCGTTGAAGGACAGCTCTATGGCTACACCTTC.

This clone was recorded many times. This chain uses TRBV6-5 with TRBJ2-1; 7 bases fit TRBD2. CDR1 is MNHEY, CDR2 SVGAGI, per germline. J was trimmed by 3 bases and V by 2 bases; bases with no gene match: 4. The CDR3 has 15 residues. The CDR3 region is CASSYGSGGYNEQFF. As DNA, the CDR3 is TGTGCCAGCAGTTACGGGTCGGGGGGCTACAATGAGCAGTTCTTC.

The rearrangement links TRBV14 to TRBJ2-5; no clear D gene. V was cut by 0 bases and J by 6 bases, with 5 bases left in between. Germline lookup yields CDR1 SGHDN and CDR2 FVKESK. The CDR3 totals 12 residues. In DNA, the CDR3 is TGTGCCAGCAGCCAAGATAGTCAGACCCAGTACTTC. It specifies CASSQDSQTQYF.

The chain is built from TRBV25-1 and TRBJ1-6, with a weak D call TRBD1 (6 bases). V lost 5 bases and J 3 bases, leaving 8 bases between the germline ends. The CDR3 contains 14 residues. Germline V gene lookup returns CDR1 MGHDK and CDR2 SYGVNS. In DNA form, the CDR3 reads TGTGCCAGCAGTTTAGGGGGCTATAATTCACCCCTCCACTTT. This sequence encodes CASSLGGYNSPLHF. Full variable domain (outside the CDR3, taken from reference TRBV25-1 and TRBJ1-6): EADIYQTPRYLVIGTGKKITLECSQTMGHDKMYWYQQDPGMELHLIHYSYGVNSTEKGDLSSESTVSRIRTEHFPLTLESARPSHTSQYLCASSLGGYNSPLHFGNGTRLTVT.

The rearrangement uses TRBV7-3 and TRBJ2-7, with D possibly being TRBD1 (6 bases). V was shortened by 2 bases and J by 5 bases, with 10 bases between the two germline ends. Germline CDR1 and CDR2: SGHTA and FQGTGA. The CDR3 contains 13 residues. The CDR3 sequence is CASSLSGDHEQYF. The CDR3 bases are TGTGCCAGCAGCTTATCAGGGGACCACGAGCAGTACTTC.

There are many counts of this clone. The gene calls are TRBV7-8 and TRBJ2-7; a possible D gene is TRBD1 (6 bases). CDR3 length: 13 amino acids. The germline V gene has CDR1 SGHVS and CDR2 FQNEAQ. Between the trimmed V and J ends, which lost 1 base and 5 bases, there was a span of 9 bases. The CDR3 loop reads CASSLDRENEQYF. CDR3 in DNA: TGTGCCAGCAGCTTAGACAGGGAGAACGAGCAGTACTTC. Full variable domain (outside the CDR3, taken from reference TRBV7-8 and TRBJ2-7): GAGVSQSPRYKVAKRGQDVALRCDPISGHVSLFWYQQALGQGPEFLTYFQNEAQLDKSGLPSDRFFAERPEGSVSTLKIQRTQQEDSAVYLCASSLDRENEQYFGPGTRLTVT.

The rearrangement joins TRBV9 to TRBJ2-5, with 14 bases fitting TRBD2. Losses at the gene ends were 4 bases for V and 4 bases for J; bases not matched to a gene: 6. Germline V gene lookup returns CDR1 SGDLS and CDR2 YYNGEE. The CDR3 has 16 residues. The CDR3 DNA sequence: TGTGCCAGCAGCAAGGGACTAGCGGGAGTCGTAGAGACCCAGTACTTC. It specifies CASSKGLAGVVETQYF. The full variable domain, its missing parts supplied by reference TRBV9 and TRBJ2-5, is DSGVTQTPKHLITATGQRVTLRCSPRSGDLSVYWYQQSLDQGLQFLIQYYNGEERAKGNILERFSAQQFPDLHSELNLSSLELGDSALYFCASSKGLAGVVETQYFGPGTRLLVL.

The sample holds a few counts of this clone. The rearrangement uses TRBV6-5 and TRBJ2-2, with D tentatively TRBD1 or TRBD2 (5 bases each). Trimming pared 8 bases from V and 7 bases from J, leaving 17 bases between. Per germline, CDR1 MNHEY and CDR2 SVGAGI. CDR3 length: 14 amino acids. This CDR3 reads CASRPPFGGGELFF. The CDR3 bases are TGTGCCAGCCGGCCCCCCTTTGGGGGCGGGGAGCTGTTTTTT.

This chain joins TRBV2 and TRBJ1-2, with D unresolved. Germline CDR1 reads SNHLY; CDR2 reads FYNNEI. The CDR3 sequence is 12 residues long. V lost 2 bases and J lost 8, with 9 bases in between. CDR3: CASSEWRNGYTF. The CDR3, as DNA: TGTGCCAGCAGTGAATGGAGGAACGGCTACACCTTC.

V gene TRBV2 combines with J gene TRBJ1-3, with D perhaps TRBD1 (5 bases). The CDR3 contains 16 residues. CDR1 is SNHLY, CDR2 FYNNEI, per germline. Between the trimmed V and J ends, which lost 1 base and 0 bases, there was a span of 10 bases. CDR3 in DNA: TGTGCCAGCAGTGAAGAGGACACCGACTCTGGAAACACCATATATTTT. Its protein product is CASSEEDTDSGNTIYF.